The sequence of this T cell receptor beta chain was determined in a study of blood T cell repertoires in COVID-19 (dated by TCRdb to the early 2020s). Regarding the complete study: Collaborator samples came from the United States, Italy and Spain and covered acute and convalescent phases of COVID-19. The material from the prospective study consisted of cDNA or gDNA derived from T cells, B-cell-depleted T cells, or PBMCs. The dataset comprised deeply sampled blood TCRbeta repertoires from subjects exposed to, actively infected with, or recovered from COVID-19. The repertoires were made available in a free public database intended to serve as a resource for research on the immune response to SARS-CoV-2. The samples were drawn from two sources: the first 160 participants of the ongoing ImmuneRACE study, and fewer than 1,500 subjects contributed by 6 global collaborators. A de-identified subject ID, COVID-19 status, age in years and sex were almost always included in the sample metadata. HLA class I and class II types, where available, came from metadata supplied by the sample provider rather than from assay-based typing. The paper as a whole reports these results and caveats: The quantity of clinical and demographic metadata differed by source and by participant and was supplied without curation.

Another Seattle source contributed samples from volunteer blood donors who had recovered from COVID-19. The collaborating institutions used their own protocols to collect whole blood in K2EDTA tubes. Collaborator samples were shipped for TCRbeta analysis as frozen whole blood, isolated PBMCs, or DNA extracted from either sample type. TCRbeta CDR3 regions were amplified from genomic DNA using the immunoSEQ Assay, a bias-controlled multiplex PCR. On the study's bioinformatics: The number of nucleated cells in each sample was estimated from the amplification of reference gene primers within the assay. To quantify the absolute abundance of each unique TCRbeta CDR3 rearrangement, sequence reads were collapsed and filtered. Productive Simpson clonality was computed per sample as the square root of Simpson's diversity index over productive rearrangements. Imported from immuneACCESS, the table was reduced by TCRdb to in-frame sequences with V and J called. These copies leave out some clones; in studies compared against another copy, an unresolved V gene accounts for under half, and the cause of the remainder is not known. D and trimming were read from the DNA, whereas the V and J calls and clone size are those reported in that table. This sample lists 190,000 or so clones; about 86% were detected once. Over 0.7% of the sample is taken by the ten largest.

As encoded in the germline V gene, CDR1 is SNHLY while CDR2 is FYNNEI. The CDR3 measures 14 amino acids from cysteine to phenylalanine. CDR3 DNA only is kept here, 42 bases in frame from base 1. Between the V and J ends, shortened by 7 bases and 6 bases respectively, the junction contains 16 bases. Turning to this clone: No cognate antigen has been identified for it. No much larger clonotype is one base removed from it; base qualities were not supplied.

The chain links TRBV2 with TRBJ2-1, and perhaps TRBD1 as D gene, on 5 matching bases. The receptor was derived from a young woman who had recovered from COVID-19. Sequenced input: peripheral blood. This receptor carries the CDR3 CASTQAQGINEQFF. In nucleotide form, the sequence is TGTGCCAGCACCCAAGCCCAGGGAATCAATGAGCAGTTCTTC.